The 27 T cell receptor beta chains below all came from one sample that was sequenced in a study of pediatric ulcerative colitis. The method was immunoSEQ multiplex PCR; TCRdb's version includes in-frame clones alone and lacks a portion of them. The repertoire holds 55,000 to 65,000 clones, with 77% as singletons. The specimen was blood. The receptors stem from a boy aged 10-17 years with moderate ulcerative colitis.

J is TRBJ2-1 and V is TRBV19; D may correspond to TRBD1 or TRBD2 (6 bases each). The CDR3 runs to 13 residues. Germline CDR1 reads LNHDA; CDR2 reads SQIVND (reference sequence). Trimming removed 1 base at V and 9 bases at J, with 10 bases between. The CDR3 DNA is TGTGCCAGTAGTATAGGGGGGGCGGGTGAGCAGTTCTTC. Protein product: CASSIGGAGEQFF.

The rearrangement uses TRBV19 and TRBJ1-5; TRBD1 might be the D (6 bases). Germline V CDR1 and CDR2: LNHDA, SQIVND (reference sequence). V was trimmed by 5 bases and J by 5 bases, leaving 22 bases between them. The CDR3 sequence is 17 residues long. The CDR3 sequence: CASSQSSGARYDQPQHF. The CDR3 coding sequence is TGTGCCAGTAGTCAATCATCAGGGGCCCGATACGATCAGCCCCAGCATTTT.

This clone was counted only a few times. The chain is built from TRBV7-9 and TRBJ2-7, with a tentative D call TRBD1 (6 bases). The V end lost 5 bases, the J end lost 1 base, and 12 bases lay between the germline ends. Germline CDR1 and CDR2: SEHNR and FQNEAQ (reference sequence). This CDR3 spans 14 amino acids. The DNA of the CDR3 is TGTGCCAGCAGCACGGAAAGGGGGTCCTACGAGCAGTACTTC. Translating gives CASSTERGSYEQYF.

The CDR3 bases are TGTGCCACCACGGGGAGGGAGTTTGGAGAGACCCAGTACTTC. This codes for CATTGREFGETQYF. The rearrangement joins TRBV19 to TRBJ2-5, with 7 positions matching TRBD2. Per germline, CDR1 LNHDA and CDR2 SQIVND (reference sequence). The V and J ends lost 10 bases and 4 bases, in that order; junction bases with no gene match: 12. This CDR3 contains 14 residues.

This chain joins TRBV30 and TRBJ2-4; D is possibly TRBD1 (5 bases). Germline CDR1 GTSNPN, CDR2 SVGIG (reference sequence). This CDR3 has 14 residues. V was cut by 0 bases and J by 8 bases, with 14 bases left in between. The CDR3 DNA reads as TGTGCCTGGAGTGTTAAGGGGCGCATACACATTCAGTACTTC. Translating it yields CAWSVKGRIHIQYF.

The chain recombines TRBV5-1 with TRBJ2-2; 14 bases are a match to TRBD2. The length of the CDR3 is 19 residues. Germline-derived CDR1 and CDR2 are SGHRS and YFSETQ. Trimming at V came to 9 bases and at J to 3 bases, leaving 16 bases not matched to a gene. As DNA, the CDR3 is TGCGCCAACTCAACACTCCGACTAGCGGGAGGGGCGGACACCGGGGAGCTGTTTTTT. Encoded protein: CANSTLRLAGGADTGELFF. Filled out from reference TRBV5-1 and TRBJ2-2, the complete variable domain reads KAGVTQTPRYLIKTRGQQVTLSCSPISGHRSVSWYQQTPGQGLQFLFEYFSETQRNKGNFPGRFSGRQFSNSRSEMNVSTLELGDSALYLCANSTLRLAGGADTGELFFGEGSRLTVL.

This clone was seen only a few times. This sequence joins TRBV7-9 and TRBJ1-3, with 10 bases that match TRBD1. CDR3 size: 15 residues. The germline V gene has CDR1 SEHNR and CDR2 FQNEAQ (reference sequence). V dropped 6 bases and J dropped 7; count of bases not matched to a gene: 9. The CDR3 nucleotides read TGTGCCAGCAGATCTCGGCCGGGACAGGGGAACACCATATATTTT. It encodes CASRSRPGQGNTIYF.

The chain couples TRBV30 to TRBJ1-5; weak D call: TRBD1 (5 bases). The CDR3 contains 13 residues. V lost 5 bases and J lost 4, with 12 bases in between. Germline V gene data show CDR1 as GTSNPN and CDR2 as SVGIG (reference sequence). The CDR3 sequence is CAWGGGLNQPQHF. The CDR3, as DNA: TGTGCCTGGGGGGGAGGCCTTAATCAGCCCCAGCATTTT.

The rearrangement uses TRBV6-5 and TRBJ2-1, with D unclear. The V gene's germline CDR1 is MNHEY and CDR2 SVGAGI. V lost 8 bases to trimming and J lost 3 bases, with 11 bases between them. The CDR3 has 13 residues. This CDR3 is CASAPLHYNEQFF. CDR3 sequence (DNA): TGTGCCAGCGCTCCCCTACACTACAATGAGCAGTTCTTC.

The chain employs TRBV9 and TRBJ2-1; D may be TRBD2 (7 bases). The CDR3 runs 15 residues. CDR1 is SGDLS and CDR2 is YYNGEE in the germline V gene. Trimming shortened V by 5 bases and J by 2 bases, and 14 bases separated the two germline ends. CDR3 sequence reads: CASREGGGPYNEQFF. CDR3 DNA: TGTGCCAGCAGAGAAGGGGGAGGGCCCTACAATGAGCAGTTCTTC.

The chain uses TRBV7-9 and TRBJ2-1; no definite D call. CDR3 length: 14 amino acids. Trimming took off 6 bases at V and 8 bases at J, with 17 bases between the two ends. Germline V gives CDR1 SEHNR, CDR2 FQNEAQ (reference sequence). The CDR3 spells CASSHRGLAHEQFF. CDR3 in DNA: TGTGCCAGCAGTCACCGTGGCCTCGCGCATGAGCAGTTCTTC.

The J gene is TRBJ2-7, the V gene TRBV19; either TRBD1 or TRBD2 may supply D (5 bases each). The CDR3 loop spans 15 amino acids. Between the trimmed V and J ends, which lost 6 bases and 6 bases, there was a span of 21 bases. The germline gives CDR1 LNHDA, CDR2 SQIVND (reference sequence). As DNA, the CDR3 is TGTGCCAGTAGCACCCGGGTTGATGGGACGGCCGAGCAGTACTTC. This sequence encodes CASSTRVDGTAEQYF.

The V call is TRBV29-1, the J call TRBJ2-1; TRBD1 matches at 8 bases. The ends lost 5 bases at V and 9 bases at J; junction bases unmatched: 3. CDR3 length: 11 residues. Germline CDR1 and CDR2: SQVTM and ANQGSEA. CDR3 protein: CSVTTGGEQFF. CDR3 DNA sequence: TGCAGCGTTACCACAGGGGGTGAGCAGTTCTTC.

The V gene is TRBV5-4, the J gene TRBJ1-3; TRBD1 aligns across 7 bases. The V gene's germline CDR1 is SGHNT and CDR2 YYREEE (reference sequence). This CDR3 spans 15 amino acids. Trimming took 4 bases from V and 4 from J; bases not matched to a gene: 8. The CDR3 DNA reads as TGTGCCAGCAGCCCCGGGACAGCGAGAGGAAACACCATATATTTT. This translates into CASSPGTARGNTIYF.

The chain joins TRBV19 to TRBJ1-2, with unresolved D. There are 12 residues in the CDR3. From germline, CDR1 is LNHDA and CDR2 SQIVND (reference sequence). V lost 2 bases, J lost 4 bases, and 5 bases lay in between. Written as DNA, the CDR3 is TGTGCCAGTAGTATATTAGGCTATGGCTACACCTTC. It specifies CASSILGYGYTF.

This chain links TRBV18 with TRBJ2-7; a possible D gene is TRBD1 (6 bases). With 3 bases removed from V and 2 bases from J, the gap between germline ends came to 14 bases. The CDR3 extends over 15 amino acids. From germline, CDR1 is KGHSH and CDR2 LQKENI. DNA of the CDR3: TGTGCCAGCTCACCTTCCGGGACACCGACCTACGAGCAGTACTTC. Protein product: CASSPSGTPTYEQYF.

The J gene is TRBJ1-2, the V gene TRBV18; tentatively, D is TRBD1 (5 bases). The CDR3 is made up of 15 amino acids. The ends were cut back, 3 bases at V and 8 bases at J, with 19 bases in the middle. Germline V gene data show CDR1 as KGHSH and CDR2 as LQKENI. CDR3 region: CASSPPQDSLSGYTF. CDR3 sequence (DNA): TGTGCCAGCTCACCGCCACAGGATTCGCTATCCGGCTACACCTTC.

This chain connects TRBV11-2 to TRBJ2-7; D call uncertain. V gave up 0 bases and J gave up 1 base, with 10 bases separating them. Per the germline V gene, CDR1 is SGHAT and CDR2 is FQNNGV. CDR3 length: 15 residues. The CDR3 sequence: CASSLDRWSSYEQYF. CDR3 bases: TGTGCCAGCAGCTTAGACCGTTGGAGTTCCTACGAGCAGTACTTC.

The rearrangement uses TRBV5-4 and TRBJ1-6; no clear D gene. The CDR3 runs to 17 residues. Between the trimmed V and J ends, which lost 2 bases and 1 base, there was a span of 13 bases. CDR1 is SGHNT and CDR2 is YYREEE in the germline V gene (reference sequence). CDR3 coding DNA: TGTGCCAGCAGCTTTACGGTTCGGGGTTCCTATAATTCACCCCTCCACTTT. The encoded protein is CASSFTVRGSYNSPLHF.

The V call is TRBV5-1, the J call TRBJ2-5; D is unresolved. This CDR3 comprises 15 residues. CDR1 and CDR2 from the germline V gene are SGHRS and YFSETQ. The ends were cut back, 0 bases at V and 1 base at J, with 10 bases in the middle. CDR3 sequence: CASSLASQIQETQYF. In nucleotides, the CDR3 is TGCGCCAGCAGCTTGGCCAGTCAGATCCAAGAGACCCAGTACTTC.

This clone was seen only once. The chain combines TRBV7-2 with TRBJ2-7, with D perhaps being TRBD1 or TRBD2 (5 bases each). The CDR3 consists of 15 residues. Per germline, CDR1 SGHTA and CDR2 FQGNSA. Trimming took off 5 bases at V and 0 bases at J, with 14 bases between the two ends. The CDR3 here is CASSGRDGGSYEQYF. CDR3 coding DNA: TGTGCCAGCAGCGGCCGGGACGGAGGCTCCTACGAGCAGTACTTC. The variable domain in full, completed from reference TRBV7-2 and TRBJ2-7, reads GAGVSQSPSNKVTEKGKDVELRCDPISGHTALYWYRQSLGQGLEFLIYFQGNSAPDKSGLPSDRFSAERTGGSVSTLTIQRTQQEDSAVYLCASSGRDGGSYEQYFGPGTRLTVT.

A few counts support this clone. This rearrangement joins TRBV18 to TRBJ1-2; D perhaps matches TRBD1 (5 bases). The CDR3 totals 13 residues. V lost 6 bases, J lost 0 bases, and 8 bases lay in between. Germline CDR1 KGHSH, CDR2 LQKENI. CDR3 sequence: CASSGGSNYGYTF. CDR3 nucleotides: TGTGCCAGCTCCGGGGGGTCTAACTATGGCTACACCTTC. The entire variable domain, with the rest obtained from reference TRBV18 and TRBJ1-2, is as follows: NAGVMQNPRHLVRRRGQEARLRCSPMKGHSHVYWYRQLPEEGLKFMVYLQKENIIDESGMPKERFSAEFPKEGPSILRIQQVVRGDSAAYFCASSGGSNYGYTFGSGTRLTVV.

This clone was seen only once. This chain connects TRBV7-8 to TRBJ1-2, with D perhaps TRBD1 (6 bases). The CDR3 totals 15 residues. Trimming pared 5 bases from V and 2 bases from J, leaving 15 bases between. Germline V lookup: CDR1 SGHVS, CDR2 FQNEAQ. CDR3 DNA: TGTGCCAGCAGCCCGCAACCCACAGGGAACTATGGCTACACCTTC. It translates to CASSPQPTGNYGYTF.

The gene calls are TRBV2 and TRBJ2-7, with a tentative D call TRBD1 (6 bases). There are 14 residues in the CDR3. The V end was cut by 4 bases, the J end by 4 bases, with 14 bases between. The germline gives CDR1 SNHLY, CDR2 FYNNEI. Here the CDR3 reads CASSAGTYEYEQYF. The CDR3 DNA sequence: TGTGCCAGCAGTGCCGGGACATATGAATACGAGCAGTACTTC. The entire variable domain, with the rest obtained from reference TRBV2 and TRBJ2-7, is as follows: EPEVTQTPSHQVTQMGQEVILRCVPISNHLYFYWYRQILGQKVEFLVSFYNNEISEKSEIFDDQFSVERPDGSNFTLKIRSTKLEDSAMYFCASSAGTYEYEQYFGPGTRLTVT.

This clone was seen a few times. The gene calls are TRBV4-2 and TRBJ1-1, with TRBD1 identical over 8 bases. Per germline, CDR1 LGHNA and CDR2 YNFKEQ. The CDR3 has 16 residues. Trimming at V came to 3 bases and at J to 1 base, leaving 7 bases not matched to a gene. The CDR3 nucleotides read TGTGCCAGCAGCCAGGACTCGGGACAGGCGAACACTGAAGCTTTCTTT. It yields the protein CASSQDSGQANTEAFF.

J is TRBJ1-1 and V is TRBV4-1; D unresolved. Per germline, CDR1 MGHRA and CDR2 YSYEKL. This CDR3 is built from 13 residues. Trimming pared 4 bases from V and 8 bases from J, leaving 14 bases between. CDR3 loop: CASSPKDPGEAFF. As DNA, the CDR3 is TGCGCCAGCAGCCCCAAGGACCCCGGAGAAGCTTTCTTT.

The table lists this clone with a count of one. V is TRBV5-1 and J is TRBJ2-5, with 11 bases matching TRBD2. This CDR3 spans 17 amino acids. Germline values: CDR1 SGHRS, CDR2 YFSETQ. V trimming: 0 bases; J trimming: 1 base; junction bases outside the gene matches: 5. CDR3: CASSLVLAGAFQETQYF. CDR3 DNA sequence: TGCGCCAGCAGCTTGGTACTAGCGGGGGCCTTCCAAGAGACCCAGTACTTC.